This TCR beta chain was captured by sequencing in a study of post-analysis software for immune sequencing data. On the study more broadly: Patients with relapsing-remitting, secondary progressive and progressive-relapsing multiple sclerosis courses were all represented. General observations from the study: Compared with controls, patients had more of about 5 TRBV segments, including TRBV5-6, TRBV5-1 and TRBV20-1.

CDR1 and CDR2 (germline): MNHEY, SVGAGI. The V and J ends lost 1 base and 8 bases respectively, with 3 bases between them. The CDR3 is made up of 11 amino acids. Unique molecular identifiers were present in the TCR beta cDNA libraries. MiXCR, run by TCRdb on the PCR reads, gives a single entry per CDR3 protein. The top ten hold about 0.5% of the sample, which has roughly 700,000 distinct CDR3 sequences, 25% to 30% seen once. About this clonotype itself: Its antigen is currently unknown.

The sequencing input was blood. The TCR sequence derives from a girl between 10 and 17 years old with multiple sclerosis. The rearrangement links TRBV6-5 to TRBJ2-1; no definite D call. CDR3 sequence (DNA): TGTGCCAGCAGTTACTTCGATGAGCAGTTCTTC. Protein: CASSYFDEQFF.